The text below deals with one TCR beta chain. This entry comes from a study of blood T cell repertoires in COVID-19. Study background: Acute-phase and convalescent COVID-19 samples originated in the United States, Italy and Spain.

This CDR3 comprises 14 residues. The V end was cut by 7 bases, the J end by 3 bases, with 16 bases between. Germline V gives CDR1 SQVTM, CDR2 ANQGSEA. In the source study's methods: Nucleated cell number was recorded as an estimate derived from reference gene primer amplification. The method was immunoSEQ multiplex PCR; TCRdb's version includes in-frame clones alone and lacks a portion of them. V and J calls and clone size are as listed in that table; D and trimming were resolved from the DNA. Of approximately 110,000 clones in the sample, 85% to 90% are singletons; the top ten hold about 1%. Sequences were obtained from peripheral blood. The source of this sequence is a woman in her fifties or sixties with active or convalescent COVID-19. The chain recombines TRBV29-1 with TRBJ1-5, with a possible D match to TRBD1 (5 bases). The CDR3 is CSAKIADTNQPQHF. CDR3 sequence (DNA): TGCAGCGCCAAAATCGCGGACACCAATCAGCCCCAGCATTTT.